These T cell receptor beta chains were read from a single sample in a study of cytomegalovirus exposure and HLA in healthy donors. TCRdb's table, derived via immunoSEQ multiplex PCR, lists solely in-frame clones and lacks some. The data hold about 36,000 clones, with more than 60% observed a single time. Material for sequencing was PBMCs. The receptors originated from a man aged 25 to 40 in good health and CMV-seronegative. Each CDR3 is given with its conserved first and last residue. Each record gives: V gene, J gene, D gene, clone size, CDR3 DNA, CDR3 protein. A D gene is named only where the DNA matches it firmly. The size entry is marked missing in some rows and otherwise reads once, few, many or a size class.

v_call: TRBV2; j_call: TRBJ2-3; d_call: .; clone_size: .; cdr3_nt: TGTGCAAGCAGTTTATGGGCAGGTGGCACAGATACGCAGTATTTT; cdr3_aa: CASSLWAGGTDTQYF
v_call: TRBV6-5; j_call: TRBJ1-6; d_call: .; clone_size: .; cdr3_nt: TGTGCCAGCAGTTACTCAGGGACAAGAAGGTCACCCCTCCACTTT; cdr3_aa: CASSYSGTRRSPLHF
v_call: TRBV6-5; j_call: TRBJ1-1; d_call: TRBD1; clone_size: few; cdr3_nt: TGTGCCAGCATACGGGGGCAGGGGGCAAGGGCTTTCTTT; cdr3_aa: CASIRGQGARAFF
v_call: TRBV15; j_call: TRBJ2-1; d_call: TRBD1; clone_size: .; cdr3_nt: TGTGCCACCAGCAGGGGACAGGGGGATGGCAATGAGCAGTTCTTC; cdr3_aa: CATSRGQGDGNEQFF
v_call: TRBV29-1; j_call: TRBJ1-6; d_call: .; clone_size: .; cdr3_nt: TGCAGCGTTGGGCAGGGAAGAAATTCACCCCTCCACTTT; cdr3_aa: CSVGQGRNSPLHF
v_call: TRBV4-2; j_call: TRBJ1-5; d_call: .; clone_size: .; cdr3_nt: TGTGCCAGCAGCCAAGAGAGATCGAGCAATCAGCCCCAGCATTTT; cdr3_aa: CASSQERSSNQPQHF
v_call: TRBV27; j_call: TRBJ1-6; d_call: .; clone_size: .; cdr3_nt: TGTGCCAGCAGGACGCAGGGGATTCTCCACTTT; cdr3_aa: CASRTQGILHF
v_call: TRBV6-1; j_call: TRBJ1-1; d_call: .; clone_size: .; cdr3_nt: TGTGCCAGCGAGACACTCCCGAACACTGAAGCTTTCTTT; cdr3_aa: CASETLPNTEAFF
v_call: TRBV28; j_call: TRBJ2-5; d_call: .; clone_size: .; cdr3_nt: TGTGCCAGCAGGGGGCATGGACACGCGTACCAAGAGACCCAGTACTTC; cdr3_aa: CASRGHGHAYQETQYF
v_call: TRBV18; j_call: TRBJ1-3; d_call: .; clone_size: .; cdr3_nt: TGTGCCAGCTCACGGGCTACACAGGTTGGAAACACCATATATTTT; cdr3_aa: CASSRATQVGNTIYF
v_call: TRBV6-5; j_call: TRBJ2-3; d_call: .; clone_size: .; cdr3_nt: TGTGCCAGCAGTTACCACGCCACTAGTTCCACAGATACGCAGTATTTT; cdr3_aa: CASSYHATSSTDTQYF
v_call: TRBV5-1; j_call: TRBJ2-7; d_call: TRBD2; clone_size: .; cdr3_nt: TGCGCCAGCACTAATAGCGGGAGCCACGAGCAGTACTTC; cdr3_aa: CASTNSGSHEQYF
v_call: TRBV6-5; j_call: TRBJ2-7; d_call: TRBD1; clone_size: .; cdr3_nt: TGTGCCAGCAGGCTGGGACAGGGATCCCACGAGCAGTACTTC; cdr3_aa: CASRLGQGSHEQYF
v_call: TRBV6-5; j_call: TRBJ1-2; d_call: .; clone_size: .; cdr3_nt: TGTGCCAGCAGTTACGCCCGAGAGAACTATGGCTACACCTTC; cdr3_aa: CASSYARENYGYTF
v_call: TRBV28; j_call: TRBJ1-1; d_call: .; clone_size: .; cdr3_nt: TGTGCCAGCAGTTTAAGATTGTCAGGAAACACTGAAGCTTTCTTT; cdr3_aa: CASSLRLSGNTEAFF
v_call: TRBV7-2; j_call: TRBJ1-5; d_call: TRBD1; clone_size: .; cdr3_nt: TGTGCCAGCAGCTTAGACAGGGGACATCAGCCCCAGCATTTT; cdr3_aa: CASSLDRGHQPQHF
v_call: TRBV6-5; j_call: TRBJ1-2; d_call: .; clone_size: .; cdr3_nt: TGTGCCAGCAGTACCAATTTAGTCCTAAACGGCTACACCTTC; cdr3_aa: CASSTNLVLNGYTF